What follows is one T cell receptor beta chain and its context. The junction shows a germline mismatch at one end, possibly a read error. The CDR3 runs to 13 residues. CDR1 is SGHTA, CDR2 FQGNSA, per germline. These data come from a study of shared T cell receptors in the human thymus. Libraries were prepared by immunoSEQ multiplex PCR; TCRdb keeps only in-frame clonotypes and omits some of them. Counted here are hundreds of thousands of clones, approximately 95% occurring once; the ten biggest clones make up around 0.019%. This sequence joins TRBV7-2 and TRBJ1-1; 8 bases line up with TRBD1. Source material: thymocytes. The receptor was derived from a human donor. The CDR3 spells CASSLVTGGETFF. The CDR3 DNA sequence: TGTGCCAGCAGCTTAGTAACAGGGGGTGAAACTTTCTTT.